This entry lists 20 T cell receptor beta chains sequenced from one sample in a study of technical replicates of blood from a few donors. Only in-frame clones appear in the TCRdb table, and some are missing; sequencing was by immunoSEQ multiplex PCR. The data contain about 83,000 clones, roughly 94% of them seen just once; the ten biggest clones take up approximately 0.24%. The sample taken for sequencing was T cells isolated from PBMCs. These receptors originate from a human donor in good health.

This clone appeared once. This sequence joins TRBV29-1 and TRBJ2-3; a weak D match, TRBD1 (6 bases). V was shortened by 4 bases and J by 10 bases, with 24 bases between the two germline ends. Germline V gene data show CDR1 as SQVTM and CDR2 as ANQGSEA. This CDR3 comprises 15 residues. CDR3 sequence (DNA): TGCAGCGTTGGAAGTTGGGTAGGGGGTGAAGGGTCGCAGTATTTT. Encoded protein: CSVGSWVGGEGSQYF.

This chain links TRBV4-1 with TRBJ2-3; 16 bases map to TRBD2. J gave up 3 bases and V 1 base, and 1 base lay outside the gene matches. The CDR3 length is 17 residues. The V gene's germline CDR1 is MGHRA and CDR2 YSYEKL. The CDR3 sequence is CASSQGGLAGGTDTQYF. Here the CDR3 DNA reads TGCGCCAGCAGCCAAGGGGGACTAGCGGGAGGGACAGATACGCAGTATTTT.

The chain joins TRBV2 to TRBJ2-3; TRBD1 matches 9 bases. This CDR3 contains 14 residues. The trim removed 4 bases at V and 3 bases at J, leaving 2 bases unmatched. CDR1 is SNHLY and CDR2 is FYNNEI in the germline V gene. CDR3 sequence reads: CASSGQGGTDTQYF. In nucleotides, the CDR3 is TGTGCCAGCAGTGGACAGGGGGGTACAGATACGCAGTATTTT.

The chain uses TRBV7-3 and TRBJ1-1, with D maybe TRBD1 (5 bases). V lost 5 bases and J 3 bases, leaving 13 bases between the germline ends. Germline CDR1 is SGHTA and CDR2 is FQGTGA. The CDR3 extends over 14 amino acids. The CDR3 bases are TGTGCCAGCAGCAAATCTATCAGGGACACTGAAGCTTTCTTT. Translating gives CASSKSIRDTEAFF.

This clone showed up just once. The J gene is TRBJ1-1, the V gene TRBV10-3, with 11 bases lining up with TRBD1. CDR1 is ENHRY and CDR2 is SYGVKD in the germline V gene. The CDR3 loop spans 14 amino acids. The V segment lost 4 bases and the J segment 7 bases; nucleotides outside the gene matches: 5. Here the CDR3 DNA reads TGTGCCATCAGTGTCGGACAGGGGGCTGTTGAAGCTTTCTTT. Translated, it gives CAISVGQGAVEAFF.

This clone was detected only once. The chain links TRBV11-2 to TRBJ2-3, with TRBD2 identical over 13 bases. J lost 1 base, V lost 1 base, and 8 bases had no gene match. The CDR3 has 19 amino acids. Per germline, CDR1 SGHAT and CDR2 FQNNGV. CDR3 nucleotides: TGTGCCAGCAGCTTAGGGATACTAGCGGGGGGGTTCGGCACAGATACGCAGTATTTT. Amino acids: CASSLGILAGGFGTDTQYF.

The V gene is TRBV5-1, the J gene TRBJ1-1; 7 nucleotides line up with TRBD1. V trimming: 0 bases; J trimming: 3 bases; junction bases outside the gene matches: 5. CDR1 SGHRS and CDR2 YFSETQ come from the germline V gene. This CDR3 has 15 amino acids. DNA of the CDR3: TGCGCCAGCAGCTTGGGACAGGGAGGCGACACTGAAGCTTTCTTT. Amino acids: CASSLGQGGDTEAFF.

This clone was recorded once. The chain employs TRBV7-6 and TRBJ2-7; 9 bases agree with TRBD1. V lost 5 bases and J lost 7; bases outside the gene matches: 12. The CDR3 runs to 15 residues. Germline assignment: CDR1 SGHVS and CDR2 FNYEAQ. The CDR3 DNA is TGTGCCAGCAGCCCTCACCGGGACAGGGAGAGTGAGCAGTACTTC. Encoded protein: CASSPHRDRESEQYF.

The rearrangement uses TRBV9 and TRBJ2-2, with D tentatively TRBD2 (7 bases). V was shortened by 2 bases and J by 6 bases, with 17 bases between the two germline ends. The CDR3 is made up of 16 amino acids. Germline values: CDR1 SGDLS, CDR2 YYNGEE. The CDR3 sequence: CASSVRTGGAAGELFF. CDR3 nucleotide sequence: TGTGCCAGCAGCGTTCGGACTGGGGGGGCCGCCGGGGAGCTGTTTTTT.

V is TRBV7-6 and J is TRBJ2-7, with 13 bases lining up with TRBD2. With V trimmed by 8 bases and J by 7 bases, 5 bases remained unmatched. The CDR3 runs to 13 residues. Germline-derived CDR1 and CDR2 are SGHVS and FNYEAQ. The CDR3 bases are TGTGCCAGCGGACTAGCGGGAGTGGGGGAGCAGTACTTC. This sequence encodes CASGLAGVGEQYF.

The chain recombines TRBV2 with TRBJ1-1; maybe TRBD1 (5 bases). The CDR3 is 13 residues long. The germline V gene has CDR1 SNHLY and CDR2 FYNNEI. V lost 6 bases and J lost 4, with 12 bases in between. In DNA, the CDR3 is TGTGCCAGCAGAGCAGACGGGGGCACTGAAGCTTTCTTT. Translation gives CASRADGGTEAFF.

This chain uses TRBV10-3 with TRBJ1-2; no clear D gene. There are 15 residues in the CDR3. CDR1 and CDR2 (germline): ENHRY, SYGVKD. Trimming stripped 10 bases from V and 0 bases from J, with 18 bases between. In DNA, the CDR3 is TGTGCCACCGCCGGCGGCGGGAATTCTAACTATGGCTACACCTTC. Its protein is CATAGGGNSNYGYTF.

The chain couples TRBV7-9 to TRBJ1-1, with D possibly matching TRBD1 (5 bases). Germline CDR1 SEHNR, CDR2 FQNEAQ (reference sequence). Trimming cost V 5 bases and J 6 bases, with 16 bases left between them. CDR3 size: 14 residues. The DNA for the CDR3 is TGTGCCAGCAGCCTACCACCGTGGGGGGCTGAAGCTTTCTTT. Residues: CASSLPPWGAEAFF.

The chain couples TRBV2 to TRBJ2-4; 7 nucleotides match TRBD2. V trimming: 5 bases; J trimming: 8 bases; junction bases outside the gene matches: 12. The CDR3 contains 15 residues. Germline CDR1 and CDR2: SNHLY and FYNNEI. The CDR3 reads CASSLAAISRYIQYF. The CDR3 nucleotides read TGTGCCAGCAGTCTAGCGGCAATCTCTAGATACATTCAGTACTTC.

The chain links TRBV28 to TRBJ2-1; 7 bases fit TRBD2. Germline-derived CDR1 and CDR2 are MDHEN and SYDVKM. The CDR3 covers 15 residues. V shed 0 bases, J shed 2 bases, and the junction held 1 base outside the gene matches. Written as DNA, the CDR3 is TGTGCCAGCAGTTTATGGAGCGGGACCTACAATGAGCAGTTCTTC. It translates to CASSLWSGTYNEQFF.

The rearrangement links TRBV29-1 to TRBJ2-1; D is possibly TRBD2 (6 bases). This CDR3 spans 13 amino acids. Trimming removed 6 bases from V and 0 bases from J, with 9 bases in between. The germline V gene has CDR1 SQVTM and CDR2 ANQGSEA. Here the CDR3 reads CSVGGGSYNEQFF. The DNA for the CDR3 is TGCAGCGTGGGGGGAGGCTCCTACAATGAGCAGTTCTTC.

CDR3 DNA: TGCGCCAGCAGCCTGGGACAGGTACTCCAAGAGACCCAGTACTTC. Protein product: CASSLGQVLQETQYF. The chain carries TRBV4-1 and TRBJ2-5; 8 nucleotides align to TRBD1. CDR1 and CDR2 (germline): MGHRA, YSYEKL. CDR3 length: 15 amino acids. Trimming took 4 bases from V and 1 from J; bases not matched to a gene: 5.

The V call is TRBV6-1, the J call TRBJ1-2; possibly TRBD1 for D (6 bases). The V end lost 6 bases, the J end lost 4 bases, and 18 bases lay between the germline ends. This CDR3 contains 15 residues. Germline CDR1 and CDR2: MNHNS and SASEGT. The CDR3 DNA is TGTGCCAGCAGGCGACCAGGGGCGGATGGCTATGGCTACACCTTC. This translates into CASRRPGADGYGYTF.

The gene calls are TRBV5-1 and TRBJ2-1, with TRBD2 matching 7 bases. The V and J ends lost 0 bases and 6 bases, in that order; junction bases with no gene match: 6. This CDR3 has 15 residues. Germline V gene lookup returns CDR1 SGHRS and CDR2 YFSETQ. Here the CDR3 reads CASSLGGASGNEQFF. The CDR3 DNA reads TGCGCCAGCAGCTTGGGGGGAGCTAGCGGCAATGAGCAGTTCTTC.

CDR3 DNA sequence: TGCGCCAGCAGCTTGGAGGCGGTCTCCGGGGAGCTGTTTTTT. Its translation: CASSLEAVSGELFF. The chain employs TRBV5-1 and TRBJ2-2; D remains ambiguous. The CDR3 runs to 14 residues. Per the germline V gene, CDR1 is SGHRS and CDR2 is YFSETQ. V lost 0 bases to trimming and J lost 6 bases, with 9 bases between them.